This T cell receptor (beta chain) is from a study of blood T cell repertoires in COVID-19. Original handling: Counts of nucleated cells, estimated from reference gene primer amplification, were obtained. Here immunoSEQ multiplex PCR was the method, and the copy in TCRdb shows in-frame clones only, minus some. The V and J calls and the clone size are those of that table, but D and trimming were determined from the DNA. The sample consists of about 230,000 clones, approximately 84% of them appearing once. The germline V and J ends were trimmed by 5 bases and 8 bases, with 15 bases remaining between them. Germline V gene sequence: CDR1 MDHEN, CDR2 SYDVKM. The CDR3 is made up of 13 amino acids.

Sequenced sample: PBMCs or T cells enriched from blood (not recorded which). This chain connects TRBV28 to TRBJ1-2; D ambiguous. The sequence was obtained from a young man who had recovered from COVID-19. Written as DNA, the CDR3 is TGTGCCAGCAGTCCCCCCGGAGGGTACGGCTACACCTTC. Translation: CASSPPGGYGYTF.